The entry below gives a single TCR beta chain sequence along with its context. The data are from a study of blood T cell repertoires in COVID-19. This table comes from immunoSEQ multiplex PCR, and its TCRdb copy is limited to in-frame clones, with some not included. The sample has roughly 310,000 clones; about 90% are singletons. While infection was still active, Seattle patients were enrolled and then followed longitudinally. The V and J ends lost 3 bases and 2 bases respectively, with 16 bases between them. The germline V gene encodes CDR1 LNHDA and CDR2 SQIVND (reference sequence). The CDR3 is made up of 17 amino acids.

The sequenced sample consisted of peripheral blood. The chain links TRBV19 to TRBJ1-4; D is perhaps TRBD1 (6 bases). The clonotype originates from a woman in her twenties or thirties with COVID-19, enrolled during active disease. CDR3 nucleotides: TGTGCCAGTAGTATCGACAGGAAGATCCTTACTAATGAAAAACTGTTTTTT. Translated, it gives CASSIDRKILTNEKLFF. Supplemented by reference TRBV19 and TRBJ1-4, the full variable domain reads DGGITQSPKYLFRKEGQNVTLSCEQNLNHDAMYWYRQDPGQGLRLIYYSQIVNDFQKGDIAEGYSVSREKKESFPLTVTSAQKNPTAFYLCASSIDRKILTNEKLFFGSGTQLSVL.